Below are 18 T cell receptor beta chains sequenced from a single sample in a study of OX40 agonist ivuxolimab in advanced cancers. The method was immunoSEQ multiplex PCR; TCRdb's version includes in-frame clones alone and lacks a portion of them. The table records 100,000 or so clones, about 90% of them present only once. Sequencing was performed on CD4+ or CD8+ T cells sorted from blood, taken in a trial of the OX40 agonist ivuxolimab. The receptors stem from an adult with an advanced solid tumor such as melanoma, head and neck, liver or kidney cancer.

V and J are TRBV6-6 and TRBJ2-7, with D uncertain. V gave up 10 bases and J gave up 0 bases, with 13 bases separating them. Germline lookup yields CDR1 MNHNY and CDR2 SVGAGI (reference sequence). The CDR3 spans 13 residues. CDR3 region: CATRGTNSYEQYF. The CDR3 DNA reads as TGTGCCACCCGAGGAACTAACTCCTACGAGCAGTACTTC.

V and J are TRBV7-2 and TRBJ1-2; the D is unclear. Germline values: CDR1 SGHTA, CDR2 FQGNSA. This CDR3 comprises 15 residues. V lost 1 base and J 4 bases, leaving 13 bases between the germline ends. The CDR3 reads CASSLEAGVGYGYTF. The CDR3 nucleotides are TGTGCCAGCAGCTTAGAAGCTGGGGTCGGCTATGGCTACACCTTC.

The chain uses TRBV19 and TRBJ2-3; unclear D gene. This CDR3 region has 13 residues. The germline V and J ends were trimmed by 6 bases and 0 bases, with 7 bases remaining between them. Germline-derived CDR1 and CDR2 are LNHDA and SQIVND (reference sequence). The CDR3 DNA reads TGTGCCAGTAGCTTTTATAGCACAGATACGCAGTATTTT. This gives the protein CASSFYSTDTQYF.

This clone showed up just once. V usage is TRBV10-3 and J usage is TRBJ2-7, with TRBD2 matching over 13 bases. Trimming cost V 6 bases and J 6 bases; bases outside gene matches: 5. This CDR3 region has 14 residues. The V gene's germline CDR1 is ENHRY and CDR2 SYGVKD. The CDR3 coding sequence is TGTGCCATCAGACCGGGACTAGCGGGACTCGAGCAGTACTTC. It translates to CAIRPGLAGLEQYF.

The CDR3 sequence is CASSLVAGPYEQYF. CDR3 DNA: TGTGCCAGCAGCTTAGTCGCGGGGCCCTACGAGCAGTACTTC. V usage is TRBV7-8 and J usage is TRBJ2-7; possible D gene TRBD2, 6 bases. V lost 1 base, J lost 2 bases, and 9 bases lay in between. The length of the CDR3 is 14 residues. Germline V gives CDR1 SGHVS, CDR2 FQNEAQ. The full variable domain, with the rest looked up from reference TRBV7-8 and TRBJ2-7, is GAGVSQSPRYKVAKRGQDVALRCDPISGHVSLFWYQQALGQGPEFLTYFQNEAQLDKSGLPSDRFFAERPEGSVSTLKIQRTQQEDSAVYLCASSLVAGPYEQYFGPGTRLTVT.

A word on this clone: One end of the junction does not line up with germline, which may come from a read error. The chain links TRBV7-7 to TRBJ2-3, with 7 bases lining up with TRBD2. The CDR3 is made up of 15 amino acids. Germline V gene sequence: CDR1 SSHAT, CDR2 FNYEAQ (reference sequence). The CDR3 reads CASSFGGEGTDTQYF. As DNA, the CDR3 is TGTGCTAGCAGCTTTGGGGGGGAGGGAACAGATACGCAGTATTTT.

V and J are TRBV2 and TRBJ2-3; D gene ambiguous. The germline V and J ends were trimmed by 3 bases and 4 bases, with 5 bases remaining between them. This CDR3 spans 12 amino acids. The germline V gene encodes CDR1 SNHLY and CDR2 FYNNEI. CDR3 loop: CASSEQSDTQYF. The CDR3 nucleotides are TGTGCCAGCAGTGAGCAGTCAGATACGCAGTATTTT.

The gene calls are TRBV6-1 and TRBJ2-7; 11 bases agree with TRBD1. The CDR3 contains 14 residues. The germline gives CDR1 MNHNS, CDR2 SASEGT. The V gene end was trimmed by 7 bases and the J gene end by 3 bases; junction bases not matched to a gene: 5. The CDR3 coding sequence is TGTGCCAGCACCAGGACAGGGGGCAACTACGAGCAGTACTTC. Its translation: CASTRTGGNYEQYF.

V and J are TRBV7-8 and TRBJ2-7, with TRBD1 identical over 9 bases. The J segment lost 4 bases and the V segment lost 3 bases, leaving 4 bases of the junction unmatched. Germline V gives CDR1 SGHVS, CDR2 FQNEAQ. CDR3 length equals 14 residues. The CDR3 nucleotides read TGTGCCAGCAGCTTCGGGACAGGGAGATACGAGCAGTACTTC. Encoded protein: CASSFGTGRYEQYF.

The J gene is TRBJ1-1, the V gene TRBV11-3; D is ambiguous. In germline, CDR1 is SGHNT, CDR2 YENEEA. Trimming left V 1 base short and J 1 base short, with 13 bases between. CDR3 length equals 16 residues. CDR3: CASSLGAERKNTEAFF. CDR3 in DNA: TGTGCCAGCAGCTTAGGCGCTGAACGGAAGAACACTGAAGCTTTCTTT.

The chain is built from TRBV7-9 and TRBJ2-7; tentatively, D is TRBD2 (6 bases). With 7 bases removed from V and 1 base from J, the gap between germline ends came to 14 bases. CDR1 is SEHNR and CDR2 is FQNEAQ in the germline V gene (reference sequence). The CDR3 loop spans 14 amino acids. CDR3 nucleotide sequence: TGTGCCAGCAACCGACTAGACACTTCCTACGAGCAGTACTTC. It yields the protein CASNRLDTSYEQYF.

J is TRBJ2-1 and V is TRBV6-1; D unclear. This CDR3 region has 14 residues. V was clipped by 8 bases and J by 0 bases, with 11 bases between them. Germline V gives CDR1 MNHNS, CDR2 SASEGT. This CDR3 is CASAGRSSYNEQFF. The CDR3 nucleotides are TGTGCCAGCGCTGGACGGAGCTCCTACAATGAGCAGTTCTTC.

This clone was found a few times. This sequence joins TRBV7-2 and TRBJ1-4; D possibly corresponds to TRBD1 (5 bases). The CDR3 extends over 15 amino acids. Germline V gene lookup returns CDR1 SGHTA and CDR2 FQGNSA. V lost 5 bases and J lost 5, with 15 bases in between. CDR3 loop: CASSAQGIDNEKLFF. As DNA, the CDR3 is TGTGCCAGCAGCGCCCAGGGAATTGACAATGAAAAACTGTTTTTT.

V and J are TRBV4-1 and TRBJ1-2, with 7 bases aligning to TRBD1. With V trimmed by 0 bases and J by 1 base, 2 bases remained unmatched. The CDR3 consists of 15 residues. Germline CDR1 MGHRA, CDR2 YSYEKL. The CDR3 here is CASSQDQGGNYGYTF. CDR3 nucleotides: TGCGCCAGCAGCCAAGATCAGGGGGGTAACTATGGCTACACCTTC.

The J gene is TRBJ1-1, the V gene TRBV30, with a weak D call TRBD1 (5 bases). In germline, CDR1 is GTSNPN, CDR2 SVGIG (reference sequence). This CDR3 has 14 amino acids. V was cut by 4 bases and J by 10 bases, with 22 bases left in between. CDR3: CAWNLRGYGLTAFF. CDR3 DNA: TGTGCCTGGAACTTACGGGGGTATGGCCTGACAGCTTTCTTT.

The CDR3 here is CASSQERGGMNYEQYF. CDR3 bases: TGCGCCAGCAGCCAAGAACGTGGTGGGATGAACTACGAGCAGTACTTC. The V call is TRBV4-1, the J call TRBJ2-7, with unresolved D. Germline CDR1 MGHRA, CDR2 YSYEKL. This CDR3 has 16 amino acids. Between the trimmed V and J ends, which lost 0 bases and 3 bases, there was a span of 15 bases.

The count of this clone is one. The chain is built from TRBV6-5 and TRBJ2-3; D possibly corresponds to TRBD1 (5 bases). Germline CDR1 and CDR2: MNHEY and SVGAGI. The CDR3 runs to 16 residues. Trimming pared 0 bases from V and 4 bases from J, leaving 14 bases between. The CDR3 region has the DNA TGTGCCAGCAGTTACTCTTACTCAGGGTTGGCAGATACGCAGTATTTT. This gives the protein CASSYSYSGLADTQYF.

CDR3: CASSLGFTQPQHF. CDR3 nucleotides: TGTGCCAGCAGCTTAGGGTTCACTCAGCCCCAGCATTTT. The chain has TRBV7-8 and TRBJ1-5; D is unresolved. CDR1 and CDR2 (germline): SGHVS, FQNEAQ. Between the trimmed V and J ends, which lost 1 base and 6 bases, there was a span of 7 bases. The CDR3 is made up of 13 amino acids.